One sample yielded the 20 T cell receptor beta chains listed below, sequenced in a study of blood T cell repertoires in COVID-19. Repertoires were generated with immunoSEQ multiplex PCR, while TCRdb's copy carries only in-frame clones and drops some. This table has 250,000 to 350,000 clones, around 85% appearing once. What was sequenced was peripheral blood. These receptors were obtained from a human donor with COVID-19, enrolled during active disease. The donor label of this sample is uncertain.

V is TRBV4-1 and J is TRBJ2-7, with a weak D call TRBD2 (7 bases). Trimming took 4 bases from V and 4 from J, leaving 11 bases between them. Germline CDR1 MGHRA, CDR2 YSYEKL. The CDR3 totals 13 residues. CDR3 in DNA: TGCGCCAGCAGCCCAAAGGGGGGGTACGAGCAGTACTTC. Its translation: CASSPKGGYEQYF.

This chain joins TRBV3-1 (or the pseudogene TRBV3-2) and TRBJ1-1, with D perhaps matching TRBD1 (5 bases). Trimming took off 1 base at V and 6 bases at J, with 9 bases between the two ends. CDR1 and CDR2 from the germline V gene are LGHDT and YNNKEL (reference sequence). The length of the CDR3 is 13 residues. The DNA for the CDR3 is TGTGCCAGCAGCCAAGCAGGGTTGTCTGAAGCTTTCTTT. Its translation is CASSQAGLSEAFF.

The V gene is TRBV20-1, the J gene TRBJ1-3, with a weak D call TRBD1 (6 bases). The germline gives CDR1 DFQATT, CDR2 SNEGSKA (reference sequence). The ends were cut back, 3 bases at V and 0 bases at J, with 9 bases in the middle. This CDR3 has 14 amino acids. DNA of the CDR3: TGCAGTGCTAGTACAGGGCCCTCTGGAAACACCATATATTTT. Its protein product is CSASTGPSGNTIYF.

DNA of the CDR3: TGTGCCAGCAGCTTAGGCACCGTCGGTAGCGTACAAGAGACCCAGTACTTC. Residues: CASSLGTVGSVQETQYF. This chain links TRBV7-8 with TRBJ2-5, with D possibly TRBD2 on 5 matching bases. This CDR3 region has 17 residues. The germline V gene has CDR1 SGHVS and CDR2 FQNEAQ. V lost 1 base, J lost 2 bases, and 17 bases lay in between.

This chain uses TRBV3-1 (or the pseudogene TRBV3-2) with TRBJ2-1, with 7 bases fitting TRBD2. The CDR3 covers 16 residues. Germline loops: CDR1 LGHDT, CDR2 YNNKEL (reference sequence). V was pared by 4 bases and J by 8 bases, with 14 bases of the junction left unmatched. The CDR3 here is CASSPPLGAGRDEQFF. CDR3 in DNA: TGTGCCAGCAGCCCTCCCCTGGGTGCGGGGAGGGATGAGCAGTTCTTC.

This clone was detected once. The chain has TRBV5-6 and TRBJ2-5, with D maybe TRBD2 (5 bases). V was cut by 0 bases and J by 4 bases, with 10 bases left in between. The CDR3 extends over 14 amino acids. Germline-derived CDR1 and CDR2 are SGHDT and YYEEEE. The CDR3 DNA is TGTGCCAGCAGCTTGGATCTAGCTGGAGAGACCCAGTACTTC. Its translation: CASSLDLAGETQYF.

The J gene is TRBJ2-5, the V gene TRBV4-3, with a tentative D call TRBD1 (6 bases). The CDR3 contains 14 residues. V was pared by 1 base and J by 5 bases, with 11 bases between. Germline CDR1 LGHNA, CDR2 YSLEER. CDR3 in DNA: TGCGCCAGCAGCCAAGCAGGGGTGGGTGAGACCCAGTACTTC. This encodes CASSQAGVGETQYF.

This clone was picked up a small number of times. The chain joins TRBV29-1 to TRBJ2-7; 7 bases line up with TRBD1. CDR3 size: 12 residues. V lost 7 bases and J lost 3; bases outside the gene matches: 6. Germline V gives CDR1 SQVTM, CDR2 ANQGSEA. The CDR3 bases are TGCAGCGGGGGCGACAGGGACTACGAGCAGTACTTC. Translation: CSGGDRDYEQYF.

This clone has more than one count but fewer than ten. The rearrangement joins TRBV7-2 to TRBJ2-1; TRBD1 agrees at 8 bases. V shed 5 bases and J 3 bases; nucleotides not matched to a gene: 3. Per the germline V gene, CDR1 is SGHTA and CDR2 is FQGNSA. CDR3 length equals 14 residues. The CDR3 DNA is TGTGCCAGCAGCGACAGGGGAAACTACAATGAGCAGTTCTTC. This translates into CASSDRGNYNEQFF.

This clone has more than one count but fewer than ten. The chain uses TRBV6-1 and TRBJ1-5; no definite D call. The CDR3 sequence is 13 residues long. Trimming left V 1 base short and J 7 bases short, with 8 bases between. Germline CDR1 is MNHNS and CDR2 is SASEGT. This chain's CDR3 is CASSEVSSQPQHF. CDR3 in DNA: TGTGCCAGCAGTGAAGTGTCGTCCCAGCCCCAGCATTTT.

The chain employs TRBV11-2 and TRBJ2-3, with 7 bases lining up with TRBD1. CDR1 and CDR2 from the germline V gene are SGHAT and FQNNGV. The CDR3 length is 16 residues. J gave up 6 bases and V 4 bases, and 13 bases lay outside the gene matches. Written as DNA, the CDR3 is TGTGCCAGCAGCTCCCAATCGGACAGGCGGCTTGATACGCAGTATTTT. This gives the protein CASSSQSDRRLDTQYF.

The chain is built from TRBV2 and TRBJ1-1; 10 bases match TRBD1. V was pared by 5 bases and J by 11 bases, with 11 bases of the junction left unmatched. The length of the CDR3 is 14 residues. Germline-derived CDR1 and CDR2 are SNHLY and FYNNEI. For the CDR3, the DNA is TGTGCCAGCAGTCTAGGACAGGGGGAAAGGTGGGCTTTCTTT. It specifies CASSLGQGERWAFF.

V and J are TRBV7-3 and TRBJ2-7, with 11 positions matching TRBD2. The CDR3 is made up of 15 amino acids. From germline, CDR1 is SGHTA and CDR2 FQGTGA. J lost 2 bases, V lost 4 bases, and 4 bases had no gene match. CDR3 nucleotides: TGTGCCAGCAGCTCTAGCGGGAGGTCTCCCTACGAGCAGTACTTC. It encodes CASSSSGRSPYEQYF.

V usage is TRBV10-3 and J usage is TRBJ1-1; unclear D gene. CDR1 and CDR2 (germline): ENHRY, SYGVKD. This CDR3 contains 14 residues. V lost 0 bases to trimming and J lost 0 bases, with 5 bases between them. The CDR3: CAISESGVNTEAFF. CDR3 coding DNA: TGTGCCATCAGTGAGTCGGGAGTGAACACTGAAGCTTTCTTT.

The chain joins TRBV19 to TRBJ1-1, with D possibly TRBD1 on 6 matching bases. V dropped 5 bases and J dropped 3 bases, with 19 bases sitting between them. Germline CDR1 is LNHDA and CDR2 is SQIVND (reference sequence). The CDR3 loop spans 16 amino acids. The CDR3 reads CASSPEQGRRDTEAFF. The CDR3 DNA follows: TGTGCCAGTAGTCCCGAACAGGGCCGGCGGGACACTGAAGCTTTCTTT. The variable domain in full, completed from reference TRBV19 and TRBJ1-1, reads DGGITQSPKYLFRKEGQNVTLSCEQNLNHDAMYWYRQDPGQGLRLIYYSQIVNDFQKGDIAEGYSVSREKKESFPLTVTSAQKNPTAFYLCASSPEQGRRDTEAFFGQGTRLTVV.

This chain joins TRBV19 and TRBJ1-1, with TRBD1 as a possible D gene (5 bases). Looked up from germline, CDR1 is LNHDA and CDR2 is SQIVND (reference sequence). The V end lost 3 bases, the J end lost 8 bases, and 13 bases lay between the germline ends. The CDR3 totals 13 residues. CDR3 in DNA: TGTGCCAGTAGTATGGGCAGGGCAGGAGAAGCTTTCTTT. This codes for CASSMGRAGEAFF. Complete variable domain (other parts from reference TRBV19 and TRBJ1-1): DGGITQSPKYLFRKEGQNVTLSCEQNLNHDAMYWYRQDPGQGLRLIYYSQIVNDFQKGDIAEGYSVSREKKESFPLTVTSAQKNPTAFYLCASSMGRAGEAFFGQGTRLTVV.

The chain carries TRBV14 and TRBJ2-1; TRBD2 is a possible D gene (6 bases). Per germline, CDR1 SGHDN and CDR2 FVKESK. The length of the CDR3 is 15 residues. V was cut by 6 bases and J by 6 bases, with 18 bases left in between. Here the CDR3 DNA reads TGTGCCAGCAGTCCCGGGACTTACCCGGGCAATGAGCAGTTCTTC. It encodes CASSPGTYPGNEQFF.

This sequence joins TRBV5-6 and TRBJ2-7; D is perhaps TRBD1 (6 bases). Germline V gives CDR1 SGHDT, CDR2 YYEEEE. The CDR3 covers 17 residues. V was pared by 6 bases and J by 0 bases, with 22 bases between. The chain's CDR3 is CASTIGTRIRSSYEQYF. The CDR3 DNA follows: TGTGCCAGCACCATAGGGACACGCATACGCTCCTCCTACGAGCAGTACTTC.

About this clone: The same CDR3 is also encoded by other DNA sequences in this sample. The chain carries TRBV5-1 and TRBJ1-1; no firm D call. There are 13 residues in the CDR3. Per the germline V gene, CDR1 is SGHRS and CDR2 is YFSETQ. Deletions cut 0 bases from V and 3 bases from J, with 6 bases between. CDR3 sequence reads: CASSLVSDTEAFF. CDR3 bases: TGCGCCAGCAGCTTGGTGTCAGACACTGAAGCTTTCTTT.

The V gene is TRBV30, the J gene TRBJ1-1, with a tentative D call TRBD1 (5 bases). Between the trimmed V and J ends, which lost 3 bases and 5 bases, there was a span of 19 bases. Germline CDR1 reads GTSNPN; CDR2 reads SVGIG (reference sequence). The CDR3 covers 15 residues. CDR3 region: CAWSPIRGGETEAFF. The CDR3 DNA reads as TGTGCCTGGAGCCCTATACGGGGGGGAGAGACTGAAGCTTTCTTT.